A single sample gave rise to the 9 T cell receptor beta chains below, sequenced in a study of long-term antiretroviral therapy in people with HIV. Version v3.0 of the immunoSEQ assay was performed at survey level. Profiled with immunoSEQ multiplex PCR; TCRdb holds only in-frame clones, not every one. The data hold roughly 30,000 clones, with just over 85% observed a single time. Sequences were derived from unsorted PBMCs, sampled 0.8 years after starting antiretroviral therapy. The receptors shown here come from a woman between 25 and 40 years old with HIV.

The chain combines TRBV9 with TRBJ2-3, with D hard to call. Germline loops: CDR1 SGDLS, CDR2 YYNGEE. V gave up 0 bases and J gave up 0 bases, with 8 bases separating them. CDR3 length: 15 amino acids. The CDR3 protein is CASSVVEGSTDTQYF. In DNA, the CDR3 is TGTGCCAGCAGCGTAGTTGAAGGGAGCACAGATACGCAGTATTTT.

The gene calls are TRBV6-6 and TRBJ1-1; D is uncertain. The germline V gene has CDR1 MNHNY and CDR2 SVGAGI (reference sequence). This CDR3 has 11 amino acids. Deletions cut 5 bases from V and 6 bases from J, with 7 bases between. CDR3 region: CASSRGAEAFF. In nucleotides, the CDR3 is TGTGCCAGCAGTCGAGGAGCTGAAGCTTTCTTT.

The chain links TRBV9 to TRBJ2-2; D possibly corresponds to TRBD2 (6 bases). Germline CDR1 reads SGDLS; CDR2 reads YYNGEE. V was pared by 0 bases and J by 3 bases, with 15 bases between. The CDR3 sequence is 17 residues long. The CDR3 bases are TGTGCCAGCAGCGTAGCGGGGTCAGGGAGGTACACCGGGGAGCTGTTTTTT. Its protein is CASSVAGSGRYTGELFF.

The chain uses TRBV6-6 and TRBJ2-3; no firm D call. Trimming removed 8 bases at V and 1 base at J, with 10 bases between. The CDR3 contains 13 residues. Looked up from germline, CDR1 is MNHNY and CDR2 is SVGAGI (reference sequence). The CDR3 DNA reads as TGTGCCAGCGATCCGACGGGCACAGATACGCAGTATTTT. The encoded protein is CASDPTGTDTQYF.

The CDR3 DNA follows: TGTGCCAGTAGTACCAGGGACAGGCCCTTGGAGCAGTACTTC. Residues: CASSTRDRPLEQYF. The genes are TRBV19 and TRBJ2-7; 8 bases match TRBD1. Looked up from germline, CDR1 is LNHDA and CDR2 is SQIVND (reference sequence). The V segment lost 4 bases and the J segment 7 bases; nucleotides outside the gene matches: 9. CDR3 length equals 14 residues.

This clone was picked up a small number of times. This chain connects TRBV30 to TRBJ1-2, with TRBD1 matching over 7 bases. J gave up 2 bases and V 0 bases, and 9 bases lay outside the gene matches. This CDR3 contains 16 residues. Germline CDR1 is GTSNPN and CDR2 is SVGIG (reference sequence). The CDR3 DNA sequence: TGTGCCTGGAGTGTACGACGAGGGGGCCACAACTATGGCTACACCTTC. Translated, it gives CAWSVRRGGHNYGYTF.

The rearrangement links TRBV18 to TRBJ1-1; D gene ambiguous. Germline CDR1 KGHSH, CDR2 LQKENI. CDR3 length: 13 residues. With 10 bases removed from V and 1 base from J, the gap between germline ends came to 13 bases. DNA of the CDR3: TGTGCCACCTCGTACAGTGGGAACACTGAAGCTTTCTTT. Translation: CATSYSGNTEAFF.

This clone has only one observation. The chain is built from TRBV7-2 and TRBJ2-6; tentative D call: TRBD1 (5 bases). Per the germline V gene, CDR1 is SGHTA and CDR2 is FQGNSA. CDR3 size: 16 residues. The V gene lost 3 bases and the J gene lost 1 base, with 10 bases spanning the gap. The CDR3 nucleotides are TGTGCCAGCAGCTTCGCCTCAGGGTCTGGGGCCAACGTCCTGACTTTC. It codes for CASSFASGSGANVLTF.

The rearrangement uses TRBV4-2 and TRBJ1-1, with D uncertain. The CDR3 extends over 15 amino acids. The germline CDR1 and CDR2 sequences are LGHNA and YNFKEQ. V was cut by 1 base and J by 0 bases, with 9 bases left in between. CDR3 region: CASSQGVLMNTEAFF. DNA of the CDR3: TGTGCCAGCAGCCAAGGTGTACTTATGAACACTGAAGCTTTCTTT.